Below are 12 T cell receptor beta chains sequenced from a single sample in a study of blood T cell repertoires in COVID-19. Repertoires were generated with immunoSEQ multiplex PCR, while TCRdb's copy carries only in-frame clones and drops some. The profile covers tens of thousands of clones, with around four fifths appearing a single time and 10% to 15% taken by the ten largest. What was sequenced was peripheral blood. The origin of the receptors is a woman over 75 with acute or convalescent COVID-19.

The table lists this clone with a count of one. The gene calls are TRBV5-8 and TRBJ2-7; D uncertain. Trimming shortened V by 1 base and J by 0 bases, and 8 bases separated the two germline ends. Germline CDR1 SGHTS, CDR2 YDEGEE. CDR3 length: 14 amino acids. The CDR3 region has the DNA TGTGCCAGCAGCTTGTATGGGCCCTCCTACGAGCAGTACTTC. It encodes CASSLYGPSYEQYF. The entire variable domain, with the rest obtained from reference TRBV5-8 and TRBJ2-7, is as follows: EAGVTQSPTHLIKTRGQQATLRCSPISGHTSVYWYQQALGLGLQFLLWYDEGEERNRGNFPPRFSGRQFPNYSSELNVNALELEDSALYLCASSLYGPSYEQYFGPGTRLTVT.

DNA of the CDR3: TGCGCCAGCAGCTTGTCAGGGGTTGGAGTAGACACCATATATTTT. It translates to CASSLSGVGVDTIYF. This chain links TRBV5-1 with TRBJ1-3, with D possibly being TRBD1 (6 bases). CDR1 is SGHRS and CDR2 is YFSETQ in the germline V gene. V lost 1 base and J 8 bases, leaving 16 bases between the germline ends. CDR3 length: 15 amino acids.

The chain joins TRBV4-2 to TRBJ2-5; D not resolved. CDR3 length: 16 residues. CDR1 LGHNA and CDR2 YNFKEQ come from the germline V gene. The germline V and J ends were trimmed by 0 bases and 5 bases, with 16 bases remaining between them. The CDR3: CASSQEQRGWSETQYF. As DNA, the CDR3 is TGTGCCAGCAGCCAAGAGCAGCGTGGATGGTCGGAGACCCAGTACTTC.

The rearrangement links TRBV10-3 to TRBJ1-6; the D gene is possibly TRBD1 (6 bases). Germline lookup yields CDR1 ENHRY and CDR2 SYGVKD. The CDR3 is 19 residues long. The germline V and J ends were trimmed by 1 base and 0 bases, with 16 bases remaining between them. Here the CDR3 reads CAISELRTEINSYNSPLHF. The CDR3 region has the DNA TGTGCCATCAGTGAGTTGCGGACAGAGATTAACTCCTATAATTCACCCCTCCACTTT.

J is TRBJ1-1 and V is TRBV7-8; 7 bases match TRBD1. Germline lookup yields CDR1 SGHVS and CDR2 FQNEAQ. This CDR3 spans 15 amino acids. Trimming removed 5 bases from V and 6 bases from J; junction bases left unmatched: 12. CDR3 in amino acids: CASSPGGGKLPEAFF. The CDR3 DNA sequence: TGTGCCAGCAGCCCGGGAGGGGGCAAGTTACCTGAAGCTTTCTTT.

V usage is TRBV5-6 and J usage is TRBJ1-1, with D possibly being TRBD1 (6 bases). The CDR3 runs to 13 residues. With 4 bases removed from V and 1 base from J, the gap between germline ends came to 8 bases. Germline CDR1 SGHDT, CDR2 YYEEEE. CDR3 DNA sequence: TGTGCCAGCAGCCCGGGACAGAACACTGAAGCTTTCTTT. Its protein is CASSPGQNTEAFF.

The chain has TRBV6-1 and TRBJ1-2, with unresolved D. This CDR3 has 14 residues. Germline V CDR1 and CDR2: MNHNS, SASEGT. The germline V and J ends were trimmed by 2 bases and 4 bases, with 11 bases remaining between them. CDR3 sequence: CASSESGGPYGYTF. The CDR3 DNA sequence: TGTGCCAGCAGTGAAAGCGGCGGTCCCTATGGCTACACCTTC.

The chain uses TRBV3-1 (or the pseudogene TRBV3-2) and TRBJ1-2; D ambiguous. The germline CDR1 and CDR2 sequences are LGHDT and YNNKEL (reference sequence). The CDR3 has 14 residues. The V gene lost 4 bases and the J gene lost 7 bases, with 16 bases spanning the gap. The CDR3 nucleotides read TGTGCCAGCAGCCCGGGAGAGGCGGGTTTTGGCTACACCTTC. Its protein product is CASSPGEAGFGYTF.

CDR3: CASSYRGASGAADTQYF. In DNA form, the CDR3 reads TGTGCCAGCAGCTACCGGGGGGCTAGCGGGGCAGCAGATACGCAGTATTTT. The chain couples TRBV5-5 to TRBJ2-3; 9 nucleotides align to TRBD2. J was trimmed by 4 bases and V by 3 bases; bases with no gene match: 12. Per the germline V gene, CDR1 is SGHKS and CDR2 is YYEKEE (reference sequence). The CDR3 has 17 residues.

The gene calls are TRBV5-1 and TRBJ1-1; 10 bases agree with TRBD1. The CDR3 length is 15 residues. With V trimmed by 1 base and J by 2 bases, 2 bases remained unmatched. In germline, CDR1 is SGHRS, CDR2 YFSETQ. Written as DNA, the CDR3 is TGCGCCAGCAGCTTGTGGACAGGGGGAAACACTGAAGCTTTCTTT. This encodes CASSLWTGGNTEAFF. Together with reference TRBV5-1 and TRBJ1-1, the CDR3 gives the full variable domain: KAGVTQTPRYLIKTRGQQVTLSCSPISGHRSVSWYQQTPGQGLQFLFEYFSETQRNKGNFPGRFSGRQFSNSRSEMNVSTLELGDSALYLCASSLWTGGNTEAFFGQGTRLTVV.

This clone was recorded once. The chain combines TRBV5-5 with TRBJ1-6; possible D gene TRBD1, 5 bases. Germline assignment: CDR1 SGHKS and CDR2 YYEKEE (reference sequence). The CDR3 contains 14 residues. Trimming pared 0 bases from V and 8 bases from J, leaving 9 bases between. This CDR3 is CASSLVREDSPLHF. In DNA form, the CDR3 reads TGTGCCAGCAGCTTGGTCAGGGAAGATTCACCCCTCCACTTT. Based on the CDR3 plus reference TRBV5-5 and TRBJ1-6, the full variable domain is DAGVTQSPTHLIKTRGQQVTLRCSPISGHKSVSWYQQVLGQGPQFIFQYYEKEERGRGNFPDRFSARQFPNYSSELNVNALLLGDSALYLCASSLVREDSPLHFGNGTRLTVT.

The J gene is TRBJ1-2, the V gene TRBV4-2, with D possibly TRBD1 on 5 matching bases. Trimming removed 0 bases from V and 4 bases from J, with 15 bases in between. This CDR3 spans 16 amino acids. Germline values: CDR1 LGHNA, CDR2 YNFKEQ. Here the CDR3 reads CASSQEPTAGIYGYTF. The CDR3 bases are TGTGCCAGCAGCCAAGAGCCGACAGCGGGGATCTATGGCTACACCTTC.